The present TCR beta chain was sequenced within a study of PD-1 blockade in classical Hodgkin lymphoma (dated by TCRdb to about 2020). For the study in its entirety: Nivolumab dosing was 3 mg/kg intravenously every 2 weeks, continuing until either disease progression or unacceptable toxicity. The study used CyTOF and TCR beta sequencing to define a peripheral blood immune signature of response to PD-1 blockade in classical Hodgkin lymphoma. The full study reports these points: Lower diversity was observed in patients in whom nivolumab was started less than 1 year after ASCT, and these patients were excluded from later analyses so that confounding by immune reconstitution would be avoided. The study covered only a single clinical trial cohort, and the causes of the repertoire differences, possibly disease activity or prior therapy, were still not defined. Newly diagnosed patients were reported to have lower baseline TCR diversity than healthy donors, and relapsed/refractory patients were reported to have lower baseline TCR diversity still. Trial patients achieving complete response had baseline diversity similar to newly diagnosed patients, whereas partial responders and progressors had significantly lower diversity. By C4D1, a significant rise was seen in CD4+ TCR diversity but not in CD8+ TCR diversity (p=0.0027 vs p=0.16), and the rise was most apparent among complete responders (p=0.02).

Genomic DNA was extracted with the Qiagen DNeasy kit from unsorted PBMCs and from negatively selected CD4+ and CD8+ fractions. TCR beta CDR3 regions were subjected to amplification by immunoSEQ multiplex PCR with primers that anneal to V and J segments. Amplification bias was minimized using a synthetic immune receptor repertoire, and residual bias was removed computationally after sequencing. As for how the authors treated the data: Repertoire diversity was quantified as the Shannon entropy index using custom Python scripts. Unsorted, CD4+ and CD8+ repertoires were analyzed separately, except in combined analyses where CD4+ and CD8+ sequences were merged in silico. A clone counted as expanded when the clone's frequency after treatment rose at least 2-fold relative to C1D1, and clones undetected at baseline were given a pseudocount of 0.5. Singleton clones were defined as clones with 0 or 1 copy at C1D1, and non-singleton clones were defined as clones with 2 or more copies. Clones expanded in unsorted samples were assigned a CD4+, CD8+ or unknown annotation through matching of protein sequences in sorted samples from the same patient. Wilcoxon tests on paired samples were used to test diversity changes from C1D1 to C4D1. TCRdb retrieved this table from immuneACCESS and kept in-frame rearrangements only. Not all clones are present; in checked studies, unresolved V genes account for under half, and no reason is known for the remainder. From that table come the V and J calls and clone size; the DNA was used to work out D and trimming. Here the sample has approximately 41,000 clones; around three fifths occur a single time. The ten largest clonotypes hold approximately 3% of the sample.

This specimen's time point label, interpreted: cycle 4 day 1 (C4D1), after about 6 weeks of nivolumab. Every trial patient had relapsed after autologous stem cell transplantation, and cohorts A, B and C differed in prior brentuximab vedotin exposure. A total of about 51 patients with relapsed/refractory classical Hodgkin lymphoma made up the trial cohort, and each patient's best overall response was complete response, partial response or progressive disease. In the multi-cohort phase II CheckMate 205 trial, trial patients received single-agent nivolumab. An independent review committee assessed best overall response by applying the 2007 International Working Group response criteria. Trial PBMCs were collected immediately before nivolumab initiation (C1D1) and during therapy at cycle 2 day 1 and cycle 4 day 1. Peripheral blood was collected in 8 mL Vacutainer Cell Preparation Tubes, from which PBMCs were isolated by centrifugation and then cryopreserved.

As concerns this clone: Its antigen is not yet known. No base qualities exist here, and no much larger clone lies one base off it.

Its CDR3 holds 10 amino acids, cysteine through phenylalanine. The CDR3 DNA has 30 bases and is translated from base 1. For CDR1 and CDR2, the germline V gene lists MNHNS and SASEGT. V is shortened by 6 bases, J by 4 bases, and the region joining them spans 4 bases. The material was peripheral blood mononuclear cells (PBMCs), obtained before the fourth cycle of nivolumab. The rearranged segments are TRBV6-1 and TRBJ2-7; too little of a D gene remains to name it. The clonotype was recovered from a human donor with classical Hodgkin lymphoma. The CDR3 protein: CASRGYEQYF. The nucleotide sequence is given as TGTGCCAGCAGGGGGTACGAGCAGTACTTC.